This entry lists 3 T cell receptor beta chains sequenced from one sample in a study of blood T cell repertoires in COVID-19. Profiling relied on immunoSEQ multiplex PCR, and the TCRdb table lists in-frame clones only, not all of them. The sample records tens of thousands of clones, 90% being singletons. The sequencing input was peripheral blood. The receptor set was obtained from a woman aged 50 to 60 in a cohort sampled during active COVID-19.

V usage is TRBV15 and J usage is TRBJ2-1, with D unresolved. Germline V gene lookup returns CDR1 LNHNV and CDR2 YYDKDF (reference sequence). The CDR3 loop spans 15 amino acids. V lost 0 bases and J lost 7, with 13 bases in between. CDR3 region: CATSRDREQHNEQFF. The CDR3 DNA is TGTGCCACCAGCAGAGATCGCGAACAGCATAATGAGCAGTTCTTC.

The chain has TRBV11-3 and TRBJ2-1, with 8 bases that match TRBD2. The junction had 8 bases not matched to a gene; V was cut back by 5 bases and J by 8 bases. CDR1 and CDR2 from the germline V gene are SGHNT and YENEEA. The CDR3 spans 14 residues. In nucleotides, the CDR3 is TGTGCCAGCAGCCTCGGACTAGCCCGAGATGAGCAGTTCTTC. It codes for CASSLGLARDEQFF.

J is TRBJ2-7 and V is TRBV28; no definite D call. Between the trimmed V and J ends, which lost 3 bases and 5 bases, there was a span of 20 bases. Germline V gene sequence: CDR1 MDHEN, CDR2 SYDVKM. The CDR3 runs 16 residues. The CDR3 sequence: CASSFPAAERSNEQYF. CDR3 bases: TGTGCCAGCAGTTTCCCGGCGGCGGAGAGGAGCAACGAGCAGTACTTC.